One sample yielded the 3 T cell receptor beta chains listed below, sequenced in a study of blood T cell repertoires in COVID-19. The assay was immunoSEQ multiplex PCR, and TCRdb's table has in-frame clones only and misses some. The data show around 190,000 clones, 76% seen once. The sequenced material came from PBMCs or T cells enriched from blood (not recorded which). Source of these receptors: a woman aged 50 to 60 with acute COVID-19.

This clone was recorded a few times. The chain is built from TRBV28 and TRBJ1-2; D unclear. Deletions cut 7 bases from V and 2 bases from J, with 5 bases between. The CDR3 covers 11 residues. Germline V gene sequence: CDR1 MDHEN, CDR2 SYDVKM. CDR3 in DNA: TGTGCCAGCACCCGGAACTATGGCTACACCTTC. Protein: CASTRNYGYTF.

The genes are TRBV10-1 and TRBJ2-7; 10 bases are shared with TRBD1. The length of the CDR3 is 15 residues. With V trimmed by 6 bases and J by 4 bases, 9 bases remained unmatched. CDR1 is WNHNN and CDR2 is SYGVQD in the germline V gene (reference sequence). The DNA for the CDR3 is TGCGCCAGCAGGGGGACAGGGGCCTTACTTTACGAGCAGTACGTC. This encodes CASRGTGALLYEQYV.

The rearrangement links TRBV7-9 to TRBJ1-5, with 7 positions matching TRBD1. CDR1 SEHNR and CDR2 FQNEAQ come from the germline V gene (reference sequence). The CDR3 contains 14 residues. V was clipped by 4 bases and J by 5 bases; unmatched bases: 5. For the CDR3, the DNA is TGTGCCAGCAGCTCTACAACAGGGGATCAGCCCCAGCATTTT. Amino acid sequence: CASSSTTGDQPQHF.